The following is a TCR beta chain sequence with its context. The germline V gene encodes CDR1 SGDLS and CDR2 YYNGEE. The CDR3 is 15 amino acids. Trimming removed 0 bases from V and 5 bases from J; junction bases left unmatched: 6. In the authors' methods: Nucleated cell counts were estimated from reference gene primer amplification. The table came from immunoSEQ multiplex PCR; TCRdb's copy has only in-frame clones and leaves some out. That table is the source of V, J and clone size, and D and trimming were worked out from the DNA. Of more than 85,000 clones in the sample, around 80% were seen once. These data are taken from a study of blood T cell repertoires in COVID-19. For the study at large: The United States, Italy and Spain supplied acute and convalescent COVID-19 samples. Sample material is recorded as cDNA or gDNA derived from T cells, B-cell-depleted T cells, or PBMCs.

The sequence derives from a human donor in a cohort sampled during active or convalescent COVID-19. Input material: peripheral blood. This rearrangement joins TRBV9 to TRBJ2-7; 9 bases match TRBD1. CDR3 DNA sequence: TGTGCCAGCAGCGTAGTAGGGACAGGGCGAGACGAGCAGTACTTC. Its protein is CASSVVGTGRDEQYF. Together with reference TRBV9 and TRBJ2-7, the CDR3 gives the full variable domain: DSGVTQTPKHLITATGQRVTLRCSPRSGDLSVYWYQQSLDQGLQFLIQYYNGEERAKGNILERFSAQQFPDLHSELNLSSLELGDSALYFCASSVVGTGRDEQYFGPGTRLTVT.